Shown below are 5 T cell receptor beta chains from a single sample sequenced in a study of T cell repertoires in cytomegalovirus infection. TCRdb redid the calling of the reads with MiXCR, one entry per CDR3 protein. The sample has roughly 920,000 distinct CDR3 sequences; roughly 31% are singletons. These TCRs' antigens remain unknown. The material sequenced was cultured CD8+ T cells from PBMCs, taken from culture after CMV antigen stimulation. The source of these receptors is a human donor in good health (CMV status not recorded). Some clones in this sample may be carry-over from other donors' samples.

This clonotype was picked up a small number of times. The chain uses TRBV7-9 and TRBJ2-7; 8 nucleotides align to TRBD1. Trimming at V came to 5 bases and at J to 0 bases, leaving 6 bases not matched to a gene. Per the germline V gene, CDR1 is SEHNR and CDR2 is FQNEAQ (reference sequence). The CDR3 sequence is 15 residues long. DNA of the CDR3: TGTGCCAGCAGCCACTGGGACAGGAGCTCCTACGAGCAGTACGTC. This gives the protein CASSHWDRSSYEQYV.

V gene TRBV10-3 combines with J gene TRBJ1-3; D unclear. V dropped 4 bases and J dropped 0 bases, with 13 bases sitting between them. Germline CDR1 and CDR2: ENHRY and SYGVKD. This CDR3 comprises 16 residues. This CDR3 reads CAISAPMGSSGNTIYF. Written as DNA, the CDR3 is TGTGCCATCAGTGCCCCGATGGGGAGCTCTGGAAACACCATATATTTT.

The chain is built from TRBV7-9 and TRBJ2-1; D gene unclear. The CDR3 totals 15 residues. The V gene lost 5 bases and the J gene lost 2 bases, with 13 bases spanning the gap. Germline V gene lookup returns CDR1 SEHNR and CDR2 FQNEAQ (reference sequence). CDR3: CASSPKRLPYNEQFF. The DNA for the CDR3 is TGTGCCAGCAGCCCCAAGCGCCTCCCCTACAATGAGCAGTTCTTC.

This clonotype was counted between two and nine times. The chain uses TRBV27 and TRBJ1-1; D call uncertain. This CDR3 spans 14 amino acids. CDR1 and CDR2 from the germline V gene are MNHEY and SMNVEV (reference sequence). V lost 5 bases, J lost 0 bases, and 10 bases lay in between. CDR3 in DNA: TGTGCCAGCAGTGACGGCAGCATGAACACTGAAGCTTTCTTT. As protein: CASSDGSMNTEAFF.

This chain uses TRBV6-2 or TRBV6-3 with TRBJ1-2; a weak D match, TRBD1 (6 bases). CDR1 and CDR2 (germline): MNHEY, SVGEGT. The CDR3 is 16 residues long. V shed 6 bases and J shed 2 bases, with 19 bases lying between them. The CDR3 bases are TGTGCCAGCAGCTCCGGGACAACCCTGAGGAACTATGGCTACACCTTC. Residues: CASSSGTTLRNYGYTF.